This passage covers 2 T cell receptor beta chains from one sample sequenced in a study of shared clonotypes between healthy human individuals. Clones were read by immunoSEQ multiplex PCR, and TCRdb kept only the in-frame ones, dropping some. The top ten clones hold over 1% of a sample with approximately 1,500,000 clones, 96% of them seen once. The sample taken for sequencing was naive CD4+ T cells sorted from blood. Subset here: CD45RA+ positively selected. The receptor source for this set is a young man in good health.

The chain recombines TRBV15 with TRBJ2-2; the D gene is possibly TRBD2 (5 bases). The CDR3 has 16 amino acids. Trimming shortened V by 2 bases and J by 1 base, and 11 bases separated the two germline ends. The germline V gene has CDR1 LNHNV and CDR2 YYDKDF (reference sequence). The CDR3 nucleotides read TGTGCCACCAGCAGACCGTCCGGGAAGAACACCGGGGAGCTGTTTTTT. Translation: CATSRPSGKNTGELFF.

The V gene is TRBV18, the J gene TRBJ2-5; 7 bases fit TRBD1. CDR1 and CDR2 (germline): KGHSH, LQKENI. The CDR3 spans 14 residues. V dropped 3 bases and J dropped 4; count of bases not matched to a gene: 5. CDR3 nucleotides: TGTGCCAGCTCACCCTTGGACAGGTTAGAGACCCAGTACTTC. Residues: CASSPLDRLETQYF.